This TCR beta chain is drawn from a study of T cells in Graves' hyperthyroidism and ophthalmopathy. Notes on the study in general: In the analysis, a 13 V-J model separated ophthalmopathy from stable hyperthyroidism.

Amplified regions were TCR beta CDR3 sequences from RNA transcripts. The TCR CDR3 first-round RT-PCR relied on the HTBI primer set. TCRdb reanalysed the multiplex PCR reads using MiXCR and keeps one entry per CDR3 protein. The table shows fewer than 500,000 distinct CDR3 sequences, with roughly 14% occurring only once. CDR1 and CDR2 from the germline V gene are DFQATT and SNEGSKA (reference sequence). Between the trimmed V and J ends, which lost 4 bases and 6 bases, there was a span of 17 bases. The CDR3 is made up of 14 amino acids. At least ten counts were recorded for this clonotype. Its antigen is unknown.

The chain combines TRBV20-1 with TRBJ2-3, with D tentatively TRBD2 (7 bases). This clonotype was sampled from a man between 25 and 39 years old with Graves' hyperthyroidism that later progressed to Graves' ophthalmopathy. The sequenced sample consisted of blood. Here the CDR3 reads CSATPGGRVDTQYF. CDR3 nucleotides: TGCAGTGCTACCCCGGGGGGCCGCGTGGATACGCAGTATTTT.